The 10 T cell receptor beta chains in this list originate from one sample, sequenced in a study of blood T cells in healthy people across ages (dated by TCRdb to the mid-2010s). Library preparation was by 5' RACE. The listed sequencing device is Illumina HiSeq 2500. A second PCR of about 6 to 11 cycles was run with a J-beta primer mix and a sample-barcoded 5' primer. The raw public reads went through TCRdb reprocessing: fastp at Q25, MiXCR clone calling, in-frame beta chains kept. For every CDR3 protein sequence, its rows merge into one entry that carries the most common genes and DNA. Present in this sample are under 1,000,000 distinct CDR3 sequences, less than 60% of which were seen just once. About a sixth of the sample goes to the ten largest clones. Sequencing input: blood. The receptors were sampled from a man aged 80 or over in good health.

In this sample, this clonotype turned up a few times. This rearrangement joins TRBV12-3 or TRBV12-4 to TRBJ2-1; 7 bases are shared with TRBD2. J lost 6 bases, V lost 2 bases, and 4 bases had no gene match. The CDR3 contains 14 residues. This chain's CDR3 is CASSLSASGNEQFF. CDR3 sequence (DNA): TGTGCCAGCAGTTTATCCGCTAGCGGCAATGAGCAGTTCTTC.

This chain uses TRBV20-1 with TRBJ2-7, with D tentatively TRBD1 (6 bases). The CDR3 extends over 13 amino acids. Looked up from germline, CDR1 is DFQATT and CDR2 is SNEGSKA (reference sequence). V lost 3 bases to trimming and J lost 2 bases, with 11 bases between them. The CDR3 loop is CSASSDRTYEQYF. CDR3 DNA: TGCAGTGCTAGTTCGGACAGAACCTACGAGCAGTACTTC.

With respect to this clonotype: A junction boundary mismatches the germline segment, possibly from a read error. The V gene is TRBV2, the J gene TRBJ2-1, with 9 bases lining up with TRBD1. The CDR3 runs to 13 residues. Germline CDR1 reads SNHLY; CDR2 reads FYNNEI. CDR3 DNA: TGTGCCAGCAGAGATGGGACAGGGCTACAGCAGTTCTTT. The encoded protein is CASRDGTGLQQFF.

V usage is TRBV3-1 and J usage is TRBJ2-3, with D perhaps assigned TRBD1 or TRBD2 (6 bases each). The V gene's germline CDR1 is LGHDT and CDR2 YNNKEL (reference sequence). The CDR3 is 15 residues long. V was shortened by 2 bases and J by 6 bases, with 15 bases between the two germline ends. The CDR3 DNA is TGTGCCAGCAGCCAAATTAGGGGGGCCTTTGATACGCAGTATTTT. Amino acids: CASSQIRGAFDTQYF.

This rearrangement joins TRBV29-1 to TRBJ1-2; 12 bases are a match to TRBD1. Per germline, CDR1 SQVTM and CDR2 ANQGSEA. CDR3 length equals 15 residues. The V segment lost 6 bases and the J segment 7 bases; nucleotides outside the gene matches: 12. As DNA, the CDR3 is TGCAGCGTGTCCGGGACAGGGGGCGCGGGTGGTGGCTACACCTTC. Translating it yields CSVSGTGGAGGGYTF.

This clonotype has just a few counts. V gene TRBV7-2 combines with J gene TRBJ2-7, with D hard to call. Trimming shortened V by 1 base and J by 5 bases, and 18 bases separated the two germline ends. Germline-derived CDR1 and CDR2 are SGHTA and FQGNSA. This CDR3 region has 16 residues. This CDR3 is CASSLGRAVEIHEQYF. As DNA, the CDR3 is TGTGCCAGCAGCTTAGGTCGGGCAGTTGAGATCCACGAGCAGTACTTC.

This sequence joins TRBV11-3 and TRBJ2-3, with TRBD2 matching over 7 bases. V was clipped by 3 bases and J by 2 bases; unmatched bases: 5. This CDR3 contains 15 residues. Looked up from germline, CDR1 is SGHNT and CDR2 is YENEEA. As DNA, the CDR3 is TGTGCCAGCAGCTTCACTAGCGAGAACACAGATACGCAGTATTTT. This sequence encodes CASSFTSENTDTQYF.

The chain links TRBV5-1 to TRBJ2-7; D may be TRBD1 (8 bases). The end of the DNA aligns better with TRBJ2-4, so the J call may be wrong. The CDR3 spans 18 residues. The germline V gene encodes CDR1 SGHRS and CDR2 YFSETQ. The CDR3, as DNA: TGCGCCAGCAGCCTGGAGGGAATCACAGGGGGGGAGGTGGACATTCAGTACTTC. Protein product: CASSLEGITGGEVDIQYF.

This clonotype was found a few times. The chain links TRBV12-3 or TRBV12-4 to TRBJ2-2; no clear D gene. The CDR3 has 15 residues. Deletions cut 6 bases from V and 0 bases from J, with 11 bases between. The CDR3 region is CASSPLTPNTGELFF. CDR3 bases: TGTGCCAGCAGCCCACTGACGCCGAACACCGGGGAGCTGTTTTTT.

A few counts support this clonotype. A much more abundant neighbour one base away suggests this may be a read error. This sequence joins TRBV27 and TRBJ2-3; 7 bases fit TRBD1. Germline CDR1 MNHEY, CDR2 SMNVEV (reference sequence). There are 16 residues in the CDR3. V was pared by 5 bases and J by 5 bases, with 13 bases of the junction left unmatched. This CDR3 is CASSPRQGDGRDTQYF. In nucleotides, the CDR3 is TGTGCCAGCAGTCCGAGACAGGGAGATGGCCGAGATACGCAGTATTTT.